The 14 T cell receptor beta chains below were found in one sample sequenced in a study of T-cell reconstitution after alpha-beta-depleted transplantation in children. Preparation of the TCRbeta library used unique molecular identifiers. In TCRdb, the PCR reads were re-called with MiXCR into one record per CDR3 protein. The data show over 400,000 distinct CDR3 sequences, about an eighth seen once. The sample was PBMCs from the stem cell graft donor, taken from the stem cell graft. These receptors were taken from a human donor who donated a stem cell graft to a child with combined immunodeficiency.

This clonotype was counted ten times or more. V gene TRBV29-1 combines with J gene TRBJ2-1, with TRBD2 matching 13 bases. Trimming cost V 6 bases and J 11 bases; bases outside gene matches: 7. This CDR3 comprises 13 residues. The germline V gene encodes CDR1 SQVTM and CDR2 ANQGSEA. The CDR3 spells CSVLGLAGVKQFF. As DNA, the CDR3 is TGCAGCGTCCTTGGACTAGCGGGAGTGAAGCAGTTCTTC.

Only one count was recorded for this clonotype. The CDR3 protein is CASSQTPQENIQYF. The CDR3 DNA reads TGTGCCAGCAGCCAGACCCCCCAGGAAAACATTCAGTACTTC. The gene calls are TRBV7-3 and TRBJ2-4; D unclear. CDR3 length equals 14 residues. Germline V gene sequence: CDR1 SGHTA, CDR2 FQGTGA. V was shortened by 5 bases and J by 5 bases, with 13 bases between the two germline ends.

This chain joins TRBV4-3 and TRBJ2-1; D is possibly TRBD2 (5 bases). V lost 2 bases and J 3 bases, leaving 11 bases between the germline ends. CDR3 length: 15 residues. CDR1 and CDR2 from the germline V gene are LGHNA and YSLEER. The CDR3 is CASSQKTGDYNEQFF. The CDR3 bases are TGCGCCAGCAGCCAAAAAACCGGGGACTACAATGAGCAGTTCTTC.

This clonotype was observed many times. V and J are TRBV11-2 and TRBJ1-1, with 8 bases lining up with TRBD1. Germline trimming cut 2 bases from V and 6 bases from J; bases unmatched to any gene: 8. Per germline, CDR1 SGHAT and CDR2 FQNNGV. The CDR3 sequence is 15 residues long. The CDR3 here is CASSLWDRQGSEAFF. In DNA, the CDR3 is TGTGCCAGCAGCTTATGGGACAGGCAGGGTTCTGAAGCTTTCTTT.

The V gene is TRBV20-1, the J gene TRBJ1-4; 8 bases are a match to TRBD1. Germline CDR1 DFQATT, CDR2 SNEGSKA (reference sequence). V lost 5 bases and J lost 7; bases outside the gene matches: 6. The CDR3 consists of 13 residues. The chain's CDR3 is CSAERTGSEKLFF. The CDR3 region has the DNA TGCAGTGCTGAGCGGACAGGGAGTGAAAAACTGTTTTTT.

The J gene is TRBJ2-1, the V gene TRBV24-1; D is unresolved. Between the trimmed V and J ends, which lost 3 bases and 15 bases, there was a span of 23 bases. The length of the CDR3 is 15 residues. CDR1 is KGHDR, CDR2 SFDVKD, per germline. The CDR3 sequence is CATSDASSKGVRMFF. The CDR3 DNA reads TGTGCCACCAGTGATGCCTCTTCCAAGGGTGTCCGTATGTTCTTC.

This clonotype was counted between two and nine times. The chain combines TRBV5-1 with TRBJ2-1; 15 nucleotides align to TRBD2. V lost 4 bases to trimming and J lost 2 bases; unmatched junction nucleotides: 13. Germline V gene lookup returns CDR1 SGHRS and CDR2 YFSETQ. The length of the CDR3 is 20 residues. The CDR3 loop is CASSAPGLAGGTFTYNEQFF. CDR3 bases: TGCGCCAGCAGCGCACCGGGACTAGCGGGGGGCACTTTTACCTACAATGAGCAGTTCTTC.

Ten or more counts support this clonotype. V is TRBV20-1 and J is TRBJ2-1; the D call may be TRBD1 or TRBD2 (5 bases each). Germline CDR1 DFQATT, CDR2 SNEGSKA (reference sequence). Trimming left V 3 bases short and J 4 bases short, with 13 bases between. CDR3 size: 14 residues. For the CDR3, the DNA is TGCAGTGCTAGTCTGGGGGTGGCATACAATGAGCAGTTCTTC. As protein: CSASLGVAYNEQFF.

This clonotype was detected ten times or more. This chain connects TRBV30 to TRBJ1-3; no clear D gene. V lost 7 bases and J lost 4, with 8 bases in between. Germline lookup yields CDR1 GTSNPN and CDR2 SVGIG (reference sequence). The CDR3 totals 11 residues. The CDR3 region has the DNA TGTGCCTTTACGGGGGGAAACACCATATATTTT. This gives the protein CAFTGGNTIYF.

This CDR3 reads CAYLGAGNTIYF. The CDR3, as DNA: TGTGCCTACCTAGGTGCGGGAAACACCATATATTTT. The V and J genes are TRBV7-9 and TRBJ1-3; D not certain. Germline V gene sequence: CDR1 SEHNR, CDR2 FQNEAQ (reference sequence). The CDR3 is 12 amino acids. V was trimmed by 11 bases and J by 4 bases, leaving 12 bases between them.

The chain combines TRBV4-3 with TRBJ2-7; the D gene is possibly TRBD1 (5 bases). Trimming removed 0 bases from V and 4 bases from J, with 10 bases in between. The length of the CDR3 is 14 residues. CDR1 is LGHNA, CDR2 YSLEER, per germline. The CDR3 loop reads CASSQDLNRYEQYF. As DNA, the CDR3 is TGCGCCAGCAGCCAAGATTTAAACAGGTACGAGCAGTACTTC.

This clonotype was seen a handful of times. The chain carries TRBV6-5 and TRBJ1-2; D unclear. The CDR3 has 12 amino acids. The germline V gene encodes CDR1 MNHEY and CDR2 SVGAGI. V was shortened by 6 bases and J by 8 bases, with 13 bases between the two germline ends. The CDR3 DNA sequence: TGTGCCAGCAGACGACCGGGTTGGGGCTACACCTTC. Translated: CASRRPGWGYTF.

The rearrangement links TRBV12-3 or TRBV12-4 to TRBJ2-1; TRBD1 matches at 9 bases. Losses at the gene ends were 8 bases for V and 7 bases for J; bases not matched to a gene: 15. This CDR3 region has 16 residues. The CDR3 is CASSLDRGGVVNEQFF. The CDR3 DNA is TGTGCCAGCTCCCTGGACAGGGGTGGTGTGGTGAATGAGCAGTTCTTC.

CDR3 sequence: CASSMGRYGNQPQHF. CDR3 coding DNA: TGTGCCAGCAGCATGGGTCGATACGGCAATCAGCCCCAGCATTTT. This rearrangement joins TRBV12-3 or TRBV12-4 to TRBJ1-5; D is unclear. The CDR3 length is 15 residues. Trimming took off 6 bases at V and 2 bases at J, with 14 bases between the two ends.